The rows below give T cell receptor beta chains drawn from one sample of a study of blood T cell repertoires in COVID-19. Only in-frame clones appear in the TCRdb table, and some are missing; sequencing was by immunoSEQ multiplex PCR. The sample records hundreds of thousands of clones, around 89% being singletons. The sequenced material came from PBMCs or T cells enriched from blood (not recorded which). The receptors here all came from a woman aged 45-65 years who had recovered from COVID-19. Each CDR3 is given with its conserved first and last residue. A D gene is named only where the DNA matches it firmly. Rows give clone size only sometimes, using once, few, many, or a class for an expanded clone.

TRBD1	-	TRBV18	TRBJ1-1	TGTGCCAGCTCACCACCGGGGACAGGGAACACTGAAGCTTTCTTT	CASSPPGTGNTEAFF
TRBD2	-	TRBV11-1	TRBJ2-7	TGTGCCAGCAGCTTCACGGGGACTAGCGGGGCCTACGAGCAGTACTTC	CASSFTGTSGAYEQYF
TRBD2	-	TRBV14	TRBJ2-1	TGTGCCAGCAGCCAAGATCTAGCGGGAGGCAATGAGCAGTTCTTC	CASSQDLAGGNEQFF
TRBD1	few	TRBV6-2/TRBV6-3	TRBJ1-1	TGTGCCAGCAGTTACGTACGTTTCCGGGACAGGGGCATTAGTACTGAAGCTTTCTTT	CASSYVRFRDRGISTEAFF
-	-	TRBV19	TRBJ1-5	TGTGCCAGTAGTATGGTTGGCAGCAATCAGCCCCAGCATTTT	CASSMVGSNQPQHF
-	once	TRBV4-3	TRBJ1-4	TGCGCCAGCAGCCAAGAAAGCAGCGCAACTAATGAAAAACTGTTTTTT	CASSQESSATNEKLFF
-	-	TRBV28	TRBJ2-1	TGTGCCAGCAGTTTAGGGGTCAGGGGAAACTACAATGAGCAGTTCTTC	CASSLGVRGNYNEQFF
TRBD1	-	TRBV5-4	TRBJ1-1	TGTGCCAGCAGCTCGCAACAGGGGGAGGGCACTGAAGCTTTCTTT	CASSSQQGEGTEAFF
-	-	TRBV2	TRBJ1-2	TGTGCCAGCAGTGAAAGTCAGGGTTTTGTCTATGGCTACACCTTC	CASSESQGFVYGYTF
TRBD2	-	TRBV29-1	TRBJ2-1	TGCAGCGCAGGGACTAGCGGGAGGAGAGGCGATGAGCAGTTCTTC	CSAGTSGRRGDEQFF
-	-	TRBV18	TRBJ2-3	TGTGCCAGCTCAACCCGACAGAGCACAGATACGCAGTATTTT	CASSTRQSTDTQYF
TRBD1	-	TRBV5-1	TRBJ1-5	TGCGCCAGCAGCACAGGACAGGCCAATCAGCCCCAGCATTTT	CASSTGQANQPQHF
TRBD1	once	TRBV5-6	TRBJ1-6	TGTGCCAGCAGCCTATGGGACAGGGCTAATTCACCCCTCCACTTT	CASSLWDRANSPLHF